Following are 29 T cell receptor beta chains from one sample sequenced in a study of T cell responses to AZD1222 COVID-19 vaccine. Generated by immunoSEQ multiplex PCR, the TCRdb table keeps only in-frame clones and is missing some. Counted here are about 100,000 clones, less than 95% occurring once; the ten biggest clones make up 1% to 1.5%. The sample in question was peripheral blood, obtained on day 0 of AZD1222 vaccination. The receptors were gathered from an adult in good health.

The gene calls are TRBV4-1 and TRBJ2-1; 11 bases are shared with TRBD2. This CDR3 spans 14 amino acids. J lost 9 bases, V lost 1 base, and 2 bases had no gene match. Germline CDR1 and CDR2: MGHRA and YSYEKL. The DNA for the CDR3 is TGCGCCAGCAGCCAAGGACTAGCGGGGACTGAGCAGTTCTTC. This sequence encodes CASSQGLAGTEQFF.

This clone came up once. The V call is TRBV7-8, the J call TRBJ1-6, with TRBD1 as a possible D gene (5 bases). V was trimmed by 9 bases and J by 10 bases, leaving 16 bases between them. In germline, CDR1 is SGHVS, CDR2 FQNEAQ. CDR3 length: 13 amino acids. In nucleotides, the CDR3 is TGTGCCAGTAAGGGACGGCAGGACTCACCCCTCCACTTT. Translation gives CASKGRQDSPLHF.

The chain couples TRBV30 to TRBJ1-1; tentatively, D is TRBD1 (5 bases). Germline V gene data show CDR1 as GTSNPN and CDR2 as SVGIG (reference sequence). This CDR3 is 14 amino acids long. Deletions cut 2 bases from V and 1 base from J, with 11 bases between. CDR3 protein: CAWSRGEPNTEAFF. The CDR3 nucleotides read TGTGCCTGGAGTCGGGGGGAACCGAACACTGAAGCTTTCTTT.

The genes are TRBV9 and TRBJ1-3; a possible D gene is TRBD1 (5 bases). This CDR3 comprises 15 residues. Per germline, CDR1 SGDLS and CDR2 YYNGEE. Trimming removed 4 bases from V and 6 bases from J, with 17 bases in between. CDR3: CASSPGPLLPNTIYF. Here the CDR3 DNA reads TGTGCCAGCAGCCCGGGACCCCTTTTACCAAACACCATATATTTT. Variable domain in full (rest from reference TRBV9 and TRBJ1-3): DSGVTQTPKHLITATGQRVTLRCSPRSGDLSVYWYQQSLDQGLQFLIQYYNGEERAKGNILERFSAQQFPDLHSELNLSSLELGDSALYFCASSPGPLLPNTIYFGEGSWLTVV.

This sequence joins TRBV19 and TRBJ2-5, with 9 bases identical to TRBD1. Germline CDR1 LNHDA, CDR2 SQIVND (reference sequence). The V gene end was trimmed by 9 bases and the J gene end by 0 bases; junction bases not matched to a gene: 8. CDR3 length: 15 amino acids. The CDR3: CARQRDRENQETQYF. CDR3 nucleotide sequence: TGTGCCAGGCAAAGGGACAGGGAGAACCAAGAGACCCAGTACTTC.

This clone was found a few times. CDR3 nucleotide sequence: TGTGCCTGGAGTGTCCCTGGGAGTGGGAACACTGAAGCTTTCTTT. This translates into CAWSVPGSGNTEAFF. This chain joins TRBV30 and TRBJ1-1; no clear D gene. The length of the CDR3 is 15 residues. V was shortened by 0 bases and J by 1 base, with 12 bases between the two germline ends. CDR1 is GTSNPN, CDR2 SVGIG, per germline (reference sequence).

J is TRBJ1-5 and V is TRBV6-5; no definite D call. This CDR3 is built from 13 residues. Germline V gives CDR1 MNHEY, CDR2 SVGAGI. Deletions cut 3 bases from V and 11 bases from J, with 14 bases between. The CDR3: CASSYARSTAQHF. The CDR3 DNA reads TGTGCCAGCAGTTATGCTAGATCTACGGCCCAGCATTTT.

This chain joins TRBV18 and TRBJ1-1; D may be TRBD1 (5 bases). The CDR3 is made up of 13 amino acids. The V and J ends lost 2 bases and 4 bases respectively, with 8 bases between them. CDR1 KGHSH and CDR2 LQKENI come from the germline V gene. The CDR3 DNA reads as TGTGCCAGCTCACCAGGGGGAAGCACTGAAGCTTTCTTT. It specifies CASSPGGSTEAFF. The full variable domain, with the rest looked up from reference TRBV18 and TRBJ1-1, is NAGVMQNPRHLVRRRGQEARLRCSPMKGHSHVYWYRQLPEEGLKFMVYLQKENIIDESGMPKERFSAEFPKEGPSILRIQQVVRGDSAAYFCASSPGGSTEAFFGQGTRLTVV.

CDR3 bases: TGTGCCATCGGGGGGACCGGTGAAGGGGAGCTGTTTTTT. Its translation: CAIGGTGEGELFF. This sequence joins TRBV10-3 and TRBJ2-2; TRBD2 might be the D (6 bases). Germline V lookup: CDR1 ENHRY, CDR2 SYGVKD. V was cut by 8 bases and J by 8 bases, with 15 bases left in between. This CDR3 has 13 amino acids.

The gene calls are TRBV6-5 and TRBJ1-2, with D maybe TRBD1 (5 bases). V lost 4 bases and J 8 bases, leaving 14 bases between the germline ends. This CDR3 contains 13 residues. The germline gives CDR1 MNHEY, CDR2 SVGAGI. CDR3 amino acids: CASSSARVGGYTF. CDR3 bases: TGTGCCAGCAGTTCCGCCAGGGTCGGAGGCTACACCTTC.

This clone was picked up one time. The V call is TRBV9, the J call TRBJ1-6; 7 bases match TRBD1. CDR3 size: 16 residues. Germline loops: CDR1 SGDLS, CDR2 YYNGEE. Losses at the gene ends were 3 bases for V and 7 bases for J; bases not matched to a gene: 10. The CDR3 DNA reads TGTGCCAGCAGCGCTCGACAGGGACTACCAAATTCACCCCTCCACTTT. Translated: CASSARQGLPNSPLHF.

The J gene is TRBJ1-2, the V gene TRBV7-9; 7 nucleotides match TRBD1. The V gene end was trimmed by 3 bases and the J gene end by 4 bases; junction bases not matched to a gene: 2. The CDR3 consists of 13 residues. Germline V gives CDR1 SEHNR, CDR2 FQNEAQ (reference sequence). The CDR3 DNA reads TGTGCCAGCAGCTTCGGGACAGTCTATGGCTACACCTTC. Amino acids: CASSFGTVYGYTF.

V usage is TRBV11-2 and J usage is TRBJ2-3; unclear D gene. The germline V gene has CDR1 SGHAT and CDR2 FQNNGV. V dropped 1 base and J dropped 4 bases, with 18 bases sitting between them. This CDR3 is built from 17 residues. CDR3 sequence reads: CASSLGTVGSISDTQYF. The CDR3 region has the DNA TGTGCCAGCAGCTTAGGGACGGTAGGAAGCATCTCAGATACGCAGTATTTT.

V is TRBV10-2 and J is TRBJ1-6; no definite D call. The V gene's germline CDR1 is WSHSY and CDR2 SAAADI. The ends were cut back, 7 bases at V and 9 bases at J, with 19 bases in the middle. CDR3 size: 15 residues. CDR3 in amino acids: CASNRTQTTGSPLHF. The CDR3 DNA sequence: TGCGCCAGCAATCGTACCCAGACCACTGGTTCACCCCTCCACTTT.

The count of this clone is one. CDR3 sequence (DNA): TGTGCCAGCAGTGGGTCAGGCCTGGGCAATCAGCCCCAGCATTTT. Encoded protein: CASSGSGLGNQPQHF. V gene TRBV2 combines with J gene TRBJ1-5; no firm D call. Looked up from germline, CDR1 is SNHLY and CDR2 is FYNNEI. The CDR3 is 15 residues long. V dropped 4 bases and J dropped 2 bases, with 12 bases sitting between them.

The chain couples TRBV19 to TRBJ1-2, with a possible D match to TRBD1 (5 bases). Germline V lookup: CDR1 LNHDA, CDR2 SQIVND (reference sequence). The length of the CDR3 is 13 residues. The germline V and J ends were trimmed by 6 bases and 8 bases, with 16 bases remaining between them. CDR3 nucleotide sequence: TGTGCCAGTAGGGGGACGACAGTGAACGGCTACACCTTC. It encodes CASRGTTVNGYTF.

The chain uses TRBV30 and TRBJ2-1; TRBD2 matches at 7 bases. V dropped 8 bases and J dropped 1; count of bases not matched to a gene: 8. The CDR3 is 14 residues long. Per the germline V gene, CDR1 is GTSNPN and CDR2 is SVGIG (reference sequence). The CDR3 region has the DNA TGTGCCCACAAGCGGGGTGGTTCCTACAATGAGCAGTTCTTC. Amino acids: CAHKRGGSYNEQFF.

The chain links TRBV6-4 to TRBJ1-6; D unresolved. With 3 bases removed from V and 2 bases from J, the gap between germline ends came to 8 bases. Germline assignment: CDR1 MRHNA and CDR2 SNTAGT. This CDR3 is built from 15 residues. The CDR3, as DNA: TGTGCCAGCAGTGATATAACCGCCTATAATTCACCCCTCCACTTT. Amino acids: CASSDITAYNSPLHF.

The V gene is TRBV2, the J gene TRBJ1-2; 7 bases line up with TRBD1. CDR3 size: 15 residues. Looked up from germline, CDR1 is SNHLY and CDR2 is FYNNEI. The V gene end was trimmed by 0 bases and the J gene end by 4 bases; junction bases not matched to a gene: 5. CDR3 loop: CASSEATGVSYGYTF. CDR3 bases: TGTGCCAGCAGTGAAGCCACAGGGGTGTCCTATGGCTACACCTTC.

This rearrangement joins TRBV27 to TRBJ1-2, with D possibly being TRBD1 (6 bases). The V gene's germline CDR1 is MNHEY and CDR2 SMNVEV (reference sequence). V lost 3 bases and J lost 1, with 6 bases in between. The CDR3 covers 13 residues. CDR3 protein: CASSLDSNYGYTF. The CDR3 region has the DNA TGTGCCAGCAGTTTGGACAGTAACTATGGCTACACCTTC.

This clone was counted once. The CDR3 loop is CSGRGLDQETQYF. In DNA form, the CDR3 reads TGCAGCGGCAGAGGACTGGACCAAGAGACCCAGTACTTC. The chain uses TRBV29-1 and TRBJ2-5; TRBD2 might be the D (5 bases). From germline, CDR1 is SQVTM and CDR2 ANQGSEA. Trimming shortened V by 7 bases and J by 0 bases, and 12 bases separated the two germline ends. This CDR3 has 13 amino acids.

The genes are TRBV11-2 and TRBJ1-3; weak D call: TRBD1 (5 bases). Germline V lookup: CDR1 SGHAT, CDR2 FQNNGV. The V and J ends lost 2 bases and 0 bases respectively, with 14 bases between them. CDR3 length: 17 residues. CDR3 sequence: CASSLWGEFVSGNTIYF. As DNA, the CDR3 is TGTGCCAGCAGCTTATGGGGGGAATTTGTCTCTGGAAACACCATATATTTT.

CDR3 in DNA: TGTGCCAGCAGTGAAGTTGGGCAGAGCTATGGCTACACCTTC. Residues: CASSEVGQSYGYTF. This sequence joins TRBV6-1 and TRBJ1-2; D not resolved. The CDR3 runs to 14 residues. V lost 1 base and J lost 4, with 10 bases in between. Germline CDR1 and CDR2: MNHNS and SASEGT.

The chain uses TRBV19 and TRBJ2-2; 8 nucleotides line up with TRBD2. There are 15 residues in the CDR3. Trimming took 10 bases from V and 2 from J; bases not matched to a gene: 9. Germline V gives CDR1 LNHDA, CDR2 SQIVND (reference sequence). The CDR3 sequence is CATQGRGANTGELFF. In DNA, the CDR3 is TGTGCCACCCAGGGGCGGGGGGCAAACACCGGGGAGCTGTTTTTT.

The chain has TRBV3-1 (or the pseudogene TRBV3-2) and TRBJ2-7; 9 bases agree with TRBD1. This CDR3 contains 15 residues. The germline V gene encodes CDR1 LGHDT and CDR2 YNNKEL (reference sequence). The J segment lost 5 bases and the V segment lost 2 bases, leaving 7 bases of the junction unmatched. The CDR3 coding sequence is TGTGCCAGCAGCCAATTTACGGGACAGGGCCACGAGCAGTACTTC. This sequence encodes CASSQFTGQGHEQYF.

The genes are TRBV7-9 and TRBJ1-1; TRBD1 matches at 11 bases. Germline-derived CDR1 and CDR2 are SEHNR and FQNEAQ (reference sequence). Losses at the gene ends were 5 bases for V and 5 bases for J; bases not matched to a gene: 4. The CDR3 has 14 residues. DNA for the CDR3: TGTGCCAGCAGCAGGACAGGGGGCGCGACTGAAGCTTTCTTT. It translates to CASSRTGGATEAFF.

The chain combines TRBV6-6 with TRBJ1-1, with unresolved D. Looked up from germline, CDR1 is MNHNY and CDR2 is SVGAGI (reference sequence). This CDR3 has 14 residues. Trimming removed 2 bases at V and 0 bases at J, with 7 bases between. CDR3 nucleotides: TGTGCCAGCAGTTACGGGGAGATGAACACTGAAGCTTTCTTT. Protein: CASSYGEMNTEAFF.

The V call is TRBV10-1, the J call TRBJ1-1, with TRBD1 matching over 12 bases. V was pared by 6 bases and J by 11 bases, with 10 bases of the junction left unmatched. The length of the CDR3 is 14 residues. CDR1 is WNHNN, CDR2 SYGVQD, per germline (reference sequence). CDR3: CASSGTGTGGRAFF. The DNA of the CDR3 is TGCGCCAGCAGCGGAACCGGGACAGGGGGCAGGGCTTTCTTT.

The rearrangement uses TRBV7-9 and TRBJ1-2; 7 positions agree with TRBD1. CDR1 and CDR2 from the germline V gene are SEHNR and FQNEAQ (reference sequence). The CDR3 totals 13 residues. With V trimmed by 6 bases and J by 8 bases, 9 bases remained unmatched. CDR3 region: CASRAGQILGYTF. Written as DNA, the CDR3 is TGTGCCAGCAGGGCGGGACAGATCTTGGGCTACACCTTC.